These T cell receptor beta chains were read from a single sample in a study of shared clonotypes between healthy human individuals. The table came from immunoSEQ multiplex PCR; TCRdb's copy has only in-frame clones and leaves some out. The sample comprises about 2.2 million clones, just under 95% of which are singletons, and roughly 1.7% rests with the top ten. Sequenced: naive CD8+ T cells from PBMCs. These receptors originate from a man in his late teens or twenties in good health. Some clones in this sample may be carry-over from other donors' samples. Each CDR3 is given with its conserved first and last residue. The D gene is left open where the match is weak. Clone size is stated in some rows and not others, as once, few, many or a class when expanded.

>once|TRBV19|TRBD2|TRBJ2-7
TGTGCCAGTAGAGGACTAGCGGGGGACGACTACGAGCAGTACTTC
CASRGLAGDDYEQYF
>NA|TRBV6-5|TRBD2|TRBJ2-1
TGTGCCAGCAGGTACCGGGGGGGATCCTACAATGAGCAGTTCTTC
CASRYRGGSYNEQFF
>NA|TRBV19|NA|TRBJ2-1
TGTGCCAGTAGTATAGGGCGGGCCTCCTACAATGAGCAGTTCTTC
CASSIGRASYNEQFF
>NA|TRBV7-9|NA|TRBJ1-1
TGTGCCAGCAGCGCGAGTCTCGCGGACCTACTTGAAGCTTTCTTT
CASSASLADLLEAFF
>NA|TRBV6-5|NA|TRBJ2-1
TGTGCCAGCAGTTCCGGGATTCATATCGATGAGCAGTTCTTC
CASSSGIHIDEQFF
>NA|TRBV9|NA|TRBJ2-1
TGTGCCAGCGGCGAACTAGTCGGAAGCAATGAGCAGTTCTTC
CASGELVGSNEQFF
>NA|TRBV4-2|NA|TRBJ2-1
TGTGCCAGCAGCCAAGTGACGGACAATGAGCAGTTCTTC
CASSQVTDNEQFF
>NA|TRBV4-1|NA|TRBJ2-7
TGCGCCAGCAGCCAAGCTTCCCGGTCCGAGCAGTACTTC
CASSQASRSEQYF
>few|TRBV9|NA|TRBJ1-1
TGTGCCAGCAGCGGCGGACAGATGAACACTGAAGCTTTCTTT
CASSGGQMNTEAFF
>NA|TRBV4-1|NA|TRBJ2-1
TGCGCCAGCAGCCAAGATAAAGGGCCGGGGAGCCTCCCTGCCTACAATGAGCAGTTCTTC
CASSQDKGPGSLPAYNEQFF
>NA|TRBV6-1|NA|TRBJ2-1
TGTGCCAGCAGTGAAGTTGGGGTTAGCTCCTACAATGAGCAGTTCTTC
CASSEVGVSSYNEQFF
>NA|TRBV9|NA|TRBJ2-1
TGTGCCAGCAGCTACGACACGATTATGTACAATGAGCAGTTCTTC
CASSYDTIMYNEQFF
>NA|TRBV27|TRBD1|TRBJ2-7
TGTGCCAGCAGCCCAGGACAGGTCTACGAGCAGTACTTC
CASSPGQVYEQYF
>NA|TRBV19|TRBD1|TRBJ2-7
TGTGCCAGTCGCTTAGACAGGGCGGGCGAGCAGTACTTC
CASRLDRAGEQYF
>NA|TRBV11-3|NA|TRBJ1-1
TGTGCCAGCAGTCTTCAGGGGCTTGAGACTGAAGCTTTCTTT
CASSLQGLETEAFF
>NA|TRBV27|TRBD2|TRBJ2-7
TGTGCCAGCAGTAAGCGGGGGGGGGCCTACGAGCAGTACTTC
CASSKRGGAYEQYF
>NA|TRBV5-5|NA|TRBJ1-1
TGTGCCAGCAGCTCTAGAATGAACACTGAAGCTTTCTTT
CASSSRMNTEAFF
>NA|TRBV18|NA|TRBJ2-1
TGTGCCAGCTCACCACCTTCGCCCGAAATGTTCTTC
CASSPPSPEMFF
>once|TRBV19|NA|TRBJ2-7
TGTGCCAGTAGTACCCAGTACGAGCAGTACTTC
CASSTQYEQYF
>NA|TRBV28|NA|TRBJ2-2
TGTGCCAGCAGTTTCGGCCCCGGTGCCCCGAATCTCCCGAACACCGGGGAGCTGTTTTTT
CASSFGPGAPNLPNTGELFF
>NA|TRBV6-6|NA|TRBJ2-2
TGTGCCAGCAGTTATGGAAGTTATGCCGGGGAGCTGTTTTTT
CASSYGSYAGELFF
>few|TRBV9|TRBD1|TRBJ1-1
TGTGCCAGCAGCGTGGGTGTCTTGGGGACAGAGGTCACTGAAGCTTTCTTT
CASSVGVLGTEVTEAFF
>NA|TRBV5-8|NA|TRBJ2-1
TGTGCCAGCAGCTTCCGAACTATGAGCTCCTACAATGAGCAGTTCTTC
CASSFRTMSSYNEQFF
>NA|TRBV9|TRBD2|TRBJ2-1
TGTGCCAGCAGCGTAGCCCTTAGCGGGAGGGACAATGAGCAGTTCTTC
CASSVALSGRDNEQFF
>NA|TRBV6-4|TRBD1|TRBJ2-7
TGTGCCAGCAGTGAAGGCAGGGGGAATGAGCAGTACTTC
CASSEGRGNEQYF
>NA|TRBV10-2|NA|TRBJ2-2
TGCGCCAGCTTGTCTAGCGCGTACACCGGGGAGCTGTTTTTT
CASLSSAYTGELFF
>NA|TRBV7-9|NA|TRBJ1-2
TGTGCCAGCAGCTCCGGCGGGCTACGTTATGGCTACACCTTC
CASSSGGLRYGYTF
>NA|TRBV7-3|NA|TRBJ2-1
TGTGCCAGCAGCTCGGAGAGCTCCTACAATGAGCAGTTCTTC
CASSSESSYNEQFF
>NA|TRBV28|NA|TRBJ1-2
TGTGCCAGCAGTTCGGACTTCTGGAGGGGCTACACCTTC
CASSSDFWRGYTF
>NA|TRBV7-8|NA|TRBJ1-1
TGTGCCAGCAGCTTAGCGGTGGGGGGAGGTACTGAAGCTTTCTTT
CASSLAVGGGTEAFF
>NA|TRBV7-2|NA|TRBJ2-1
TGTGCCAGCAGTTATCCCGGGACGGCCTACAATGAGCAGTTCTTC
CASSYPGTAYNEQFF
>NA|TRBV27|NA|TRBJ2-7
TGTGCCAGCAGTTCCCTAGGATCTTCCTACGAGCAGTACTTC
CASSSLGSSYEQYF
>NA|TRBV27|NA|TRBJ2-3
TGTGCCAGCAGTCTAGGGGTGACGCGCACAGATACGCAGTATTTT
CASSLGVTRTDTQYF
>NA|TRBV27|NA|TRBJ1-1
TGTGCCAGCAGTTTATCAAAGGGTAGCACTGAAGCTTTCTTT
CASSLSKGSTEAFF
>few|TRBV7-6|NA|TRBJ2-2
TGTGCCAGCAGGTCCGCGGTCGAGATCGGGGAGCTGTTTTTT
CASRSAVEIGELFF
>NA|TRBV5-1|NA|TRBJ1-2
TGCGCCAGCAGCTTGGGACGGGGTAAAGGACCCGATGCCTCCGGCTACACCTTC
CASSLGRGKGPDASGYTF
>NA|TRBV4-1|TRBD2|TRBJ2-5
TGCGCCAGCAGCCAACGAGCGGGAGGGCCGGGAGAGACCCAGTACTTC
CASSQRAGGPGETQYF
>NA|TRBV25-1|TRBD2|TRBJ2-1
TGTGCCAGCAGTGAGGCTACTAGCGGGTATTACAATGAGCAGTTCTTC
CASSEATSGYYNEQFF
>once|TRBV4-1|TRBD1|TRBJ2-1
TGCGCCAGCAGCCAAACTCGTTTGACAGGGTCCTGGGAGTTCTTC
CASSQTRLTGSWEFF
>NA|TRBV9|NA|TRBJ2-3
TGTGCCAGCAGCGTAGATCGTTTGGGAGGCACAGATACGCAGTATTTT
CASSVDRLGGTDTQYF
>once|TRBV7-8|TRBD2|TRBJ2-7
TGTGCCAGCAGCGATTTCAGGGCGGGGGAAAACGAGCAGTACTTC
CASSDFRAGENEQYF
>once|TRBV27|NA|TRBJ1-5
TGTGCCAGCAGTGAGACAGCCAGCAATCAGCCCCAGCATTTT
CASSETASNQPQHF
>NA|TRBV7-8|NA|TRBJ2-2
TGTGCCAGCAGCTTAGCGTGGGTGAACACCGGGGAGCTGTTTTTT
CASSLAWVNTGELFF
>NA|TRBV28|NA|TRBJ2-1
TGTGCCAGCAGCTTACTAGGACAGACCCGCTACAATGAGCAGTTCTTC
CASSLLGQTRYNEQFF
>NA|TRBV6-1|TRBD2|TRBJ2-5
TGTGCCAGCAGTGGGGGACCGGGGGGCCAAGAGACCCAGTACTTC
CASSGGPGGQETQYF
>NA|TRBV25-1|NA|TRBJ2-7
TGTGCCAGCAGTCCGGGATTCCGCTCCTACGAGCAGTACTTC
CASSPGFRSYEQYF
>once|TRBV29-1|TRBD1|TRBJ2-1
TGCAGCGTTGAGGACAGAGGGGGCGAGCAGTTCTTC
CSVEDRGGEQFF
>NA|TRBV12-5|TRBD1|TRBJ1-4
TGTGCTAGTGGGCGGGTCGACAGGGGAAAAAAGAAATCGCTGTTTTTT
CASGRVDRGKKKSLFF
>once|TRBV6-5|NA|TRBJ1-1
TGTGCCAGCAGTTCGCGGACGGTCGTTGAAGCTTTCTTT
CASSSRTVVEAFF